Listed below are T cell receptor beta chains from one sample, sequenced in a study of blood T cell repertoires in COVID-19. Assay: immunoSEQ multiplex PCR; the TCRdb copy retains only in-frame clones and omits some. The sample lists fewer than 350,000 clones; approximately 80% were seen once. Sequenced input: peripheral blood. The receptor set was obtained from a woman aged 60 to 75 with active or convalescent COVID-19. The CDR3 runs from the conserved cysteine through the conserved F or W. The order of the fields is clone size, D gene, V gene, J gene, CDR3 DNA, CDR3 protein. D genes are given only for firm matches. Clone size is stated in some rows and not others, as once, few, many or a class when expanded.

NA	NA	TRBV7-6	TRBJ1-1	TGTGCCAGCAGCTTAAAGGTGGGCAGTTGGAACACTGAAGCTTTCTTT	CASSLKVGSWNTEAFF
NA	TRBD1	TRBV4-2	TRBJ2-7	TGTGCCAGCAGCCGTTCAACAGGGGTCCGCTACGAGCAGTACTTC	CASSRSTGVRYEQYF
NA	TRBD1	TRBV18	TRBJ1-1	TGTGCCAGTTTAGGGACAGGGAACACTGAAGCTTTCTTT	CASLGTGNTEAFF
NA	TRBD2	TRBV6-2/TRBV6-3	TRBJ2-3	TGTGCCAGCAGTTCCGGACTAGCGGGCACAGATACGCAGTATTTT	CASSSGLAGTDTQYF
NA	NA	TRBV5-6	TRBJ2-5	TGTGCCAGCAGCTTGGTCCCAGGGGAGACCCAGTACTTC	CASSLVPGETQYF
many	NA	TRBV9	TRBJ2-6	TGTGCCAGCAGCGTATCCCCGTTTACTGGGGCCAACGTCCTGACTTTC	CASSVSPFTGANVLTF
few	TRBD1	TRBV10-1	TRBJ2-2	TGCGCCAGCAGTGTAAACCGGGACAGCTACACCGGGGAGCTGTTTTTT	CASSVNRDSYTGELFF
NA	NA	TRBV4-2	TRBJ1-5	TGTGCCAGCAGCCAAGATCACCACGGGATAGGCAATCAGCCCCAGCATTTT	CASSQDHHGIGNQPQHF
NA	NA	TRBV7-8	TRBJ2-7	TGTGCCAGCAGCCGGGGAGGGGGTGCATACGAGCAGTACTTC	CASSRGGGAYEQYF
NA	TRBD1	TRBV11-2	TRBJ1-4	TGTGCCAGCAGCTGGCGCAGGGGGCTCGGGAATGAAAAACTGTTTTTT	CASSWRRGLGNEKLFF
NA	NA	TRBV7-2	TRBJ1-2	TGTGCCAGCAGCTTAGGGGGGCTCTATGGCTACACCTTC	CASSLGGLYGYTF
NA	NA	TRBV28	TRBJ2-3	TGTGCCAGCAGTTTCGGTAGTACAGATACGCAGTATTTT	CASSFGSTDTQYF
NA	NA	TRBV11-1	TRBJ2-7	TGTGCCAGCAGCTGGGGCCAGGGGTACTACGAGCAGTACTTC	CASSWGQGYYEQYF
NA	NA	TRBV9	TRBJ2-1	TGTGCCAGCAGCGCGGGACCGGGCGGGGAGAATGAGCAGTTCTTC	CASSAGPGGENEQFF
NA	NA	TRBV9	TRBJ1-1	TGTGCCAGCAGCGTAGCGGGGGACACTGAAGCTTTCTTT	CASSVAGDTEAFF
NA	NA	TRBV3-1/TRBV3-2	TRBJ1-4	TGTGCCAGCAGCCAAATACCCACCGTCGAGGGGGATGAAAAACTGTTTTTT	CASSQIPTVEGDEKLFF
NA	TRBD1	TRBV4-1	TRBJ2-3	TGCGCCAGCAGCCTGGGGGACAGGGCAGATACGCAGTATTTT	CASSLGDRADTQYF
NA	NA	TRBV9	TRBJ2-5	TGTGCCAGCAGCGTAGCTATTCGGGAGACCCAGTACTTC	CASSVAIRETQYF
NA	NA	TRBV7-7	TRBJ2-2	TGTGCCAGCAGCATGCAAGGGGCCGGGGAGCTGTTTTTT	CASSMQGAGELFF
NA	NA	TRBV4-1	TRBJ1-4	TGCGCCAGCAGCCGAGACAGGAGGGCCTTGGGGGATGAAAAACTGTTTTTT	CASSRDRRALGDEKLFF
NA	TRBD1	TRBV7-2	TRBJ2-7	TGTGCCAGCAGCCTCCCTCCGGGACAGGGGCCCTCCGAGCAGTACTTC	CASSLPPGQGPSEQYF
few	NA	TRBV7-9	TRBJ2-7	TGTGCCAGCAGCCCTCTAGGCGGCCCAAGGGAGTACGACGAGCAGTACTTC	CASSPLGGPREYDEQYF
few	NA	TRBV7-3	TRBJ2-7	TGTGCCAGCAGCTTATCTTCGGGGACTTCCTACGAGCAGTACTTC	CASSLSSGTSYEQYF
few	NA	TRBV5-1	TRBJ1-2	TGCGCCAGCAGCCCCTACCTGGGAGCTAACTATGGCTACACCTTC	CASSPYLGANYGYTF
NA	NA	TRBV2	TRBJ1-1	TGTGCCAGCAGTGAAAGGGCCGGGGGGGGCACTGAAGCTTTCTTT	CASSERAGGGTEAFF
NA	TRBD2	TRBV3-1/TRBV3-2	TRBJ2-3	TGTGCCAGCAGCCAAGATACGGGGGGGAGCACAGATACGCAGTATTTT	CASSQDTGGSTDTQYF
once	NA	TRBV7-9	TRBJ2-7	TGTGCCAGCAGCGCCCGAGACTACGAGCAGTACTTC	CASSARDYEQYF
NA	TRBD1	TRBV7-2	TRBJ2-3	TGTGCCAGCAGCTTAAAACTACAGGGGGTTGGAGATACGCAGTATTTT	CASSLKLQGVGDTQYF
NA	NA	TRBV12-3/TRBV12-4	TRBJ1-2	TGTGCCAGCAGTTACGGGAGAAACTATGGCTACACCTTC	CASSYGRNYGYTF
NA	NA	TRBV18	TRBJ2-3	TGTGCCAGCTCGCTGAATTTACGATCGACACAAGATACGCAGTATTTT	CASSLNLRSTQDTQYF
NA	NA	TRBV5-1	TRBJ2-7	TGCGCCAGCAGCACGGACGGGGTTATTCCCTACGAGCAGTACTTC	CASSTDGVIPYEQYF
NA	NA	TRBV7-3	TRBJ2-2	TGTGCCAGCAGCTCTAACCCCCGGGGGTCGGGCGGGGAGCTGTTTTTT	CASSSNPRGSGGELFF
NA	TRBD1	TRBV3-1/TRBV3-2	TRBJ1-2	TGTGCCAGCAGCCAAGAGAGGACAGGGGCGTGGGGCTACACCTTC	CASSQERTGAWGYTF
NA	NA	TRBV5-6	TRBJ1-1	TGTGCCAGCAGCTTGGCTTGGAACACTGAAGCTTTCTTT	CASSLAWNTEAFF
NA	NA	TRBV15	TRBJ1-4	TGTGCCACCAGCAGAGAGGGGGAGGGCGAAAAACTGTTTTTT	CATSREGEGEKLFF